Below are 18 T cell receptor beta chains sequenced from a single sample in a study of cytomegalovirus exposure and HLA in healthy donors. The PCR had 60 Vbeta and 13 Jbeta primers. Repertoires were generated with immunoSEQ multiplex PCR, while TCRdb's copy carries only in-frame clones and drops some. The table has 130,000 to 150,000 clones, roughly 73% seen once. Sequencing was done on a sample of PBMCs. Receptors originate from a woman aged 40 to 50 in good health and CMV-seronegative.

The chain is built from TRBV28 and TRBJ2-2, with D perhaps TRBD2 (7 bases). Per germline, CDR1 MDHEN and CDR2 SYDVKM. V gave up 5 bases and J gave up 5 bases, with 18 bases separating them. The CDR3 length is 16 residues. The chain's CDR3 is CASSDQRGAVTGELFF. CDR3 DNA: TGTGCCAGCAGTGACCAACGGGGGGCTGTAACCGGGGAGCTGTTTTTT.

A single count supports this clone. The chain combines TRBV7-9 with TRBJ1-6, with a possible D match to TRBD1 (6 bases). This CDR3 region has 17 residues. Germline CDR1 is SEHNR and CDR2 is FQNEAQ (reference sequence). The germline V and J ends were trimmed by 3 bases and 7 bases, with 19 bases remaining between them. The CDR3 sequence: CASSFAGQTLGNSPLHF. The CDR3 region has the DNA TGTGCCAGCAGCTTTGCCGGACAGACTCTGGGCAATTCACCCCTCCACTTT.

The gene calls are TRBV7-9 and TRBJ2-1; 8 positions match TRBD2. The CDR3 is 14 residues long. V trimming: 11 bases; J trimming: 8 bases; junction bases outside the gene matches: 14. Germline CDR1 is SEHNR and CDR2 is FQNEAQ (reference sequence). This chain's CDR3 is CAGGVGGGLHEQFF. The CDR3 DNA follows: TGTGCCGGGGGGGTCGGGGGGGGGTTGCATGAGCAGTTCTTC.

This clone was counted only a few times. In nucleotides, the CDR3 is TGTGCCAGCAGACTTTCCGGGACAGGGGACCAGCCCCAGCATTTT. It codes for CASRLSGTGDQPQHF. The rearrangement links TRBV6-5 to TRBJ1-5; 10 bases are shared with TRBD1. Trimming removed 6 bases from V and 7 bases from J; junction bases left unmatched: 9. The CDR3 covers 15 residues. The germline CDR1 and CDR2 sequences are MNHEY and SVGAGI.

J is TRBJ2-2 and V is TRBV4-2, with 10 bases fitting TRBD2. In germline, CDR1 is LGHNA, CDR2 YNFKEQ. Trimming took 4 bases from V and 6 from J; bases not matched to a gene: 14. The CDR3 length is 18 residues. The CDR3 loop reads CASSRGTSEVLWPGELFF. The CDR3 region has the DNA TGTGCCAGCAGCCGAGGGACTAGCGAGGTTCTGTGGCCCGGGGAGCTGTTTTTT.

V and J are TRBV29-1 and TRBJ2-7; 7 bases align to TRBD1. The germline gives CDR1 SQVTM, CDR2 ANQGSEA. J was trimmed by 2 bases and V by 7 bases; bases with no gene match: 8. The length of the CDR3 is 13 residues. In DNA form, the CDR3 reads TGCAGCGCCAGGGACAGTATTACCTACGAGCAGTACTTC. This translates into CSARDSITYEQYF.

This clone was seen a few times. The chain joins TRBV6-5 to TRBJ1-1; D gene unclear. Germline-derived CDR1 and CDR2 are MNHEY and SVGAGI. Trimming took 0 bases from V and 3 from J, leaving 8 bases between them. The CDR3 runs 14 residues. The CDR3: CASSYSPVDTEAFF. CDR3 nucleotides: TGTGCCAGCAGTTACTCGCCAGTTGACACTGAAGCTTTCTTT.

The rearrangement links TRBV5-1 to TRBJ2-5; D is perhaps TRBD1 (6 bases). The closer fit of TRBJ2-7 to the DNA end suggests the J call may be wrong. The V gene's germline CDR1 is SGHRS and CDR2 YFSETQ. This CDR3 spans 16 amino acids. This chain's CDR3 is CASSLGRTVIFYEQYF. DNA of the CDR3: TGCGCCAGCAGCTTGGGGCGGACAGTGATTTTCTACGAGCAGTACTTC.

The count of this clone is one. This chain joins TRBV27 and TRBJ2-1; 10 bases align to TRBD2. The CDR3 is made up of 14 amino acids. Trimming cost V 5 bases and J 8 bases; bases outside gene matches: 6. CDR1 and CDR2 (germline): MNHEY, SMNVEV (reference sequence). The CDR3 bases are TGTGCCAGCAGTCCGGGACTAGCGTACGATGAGCAGTTCTTC. Amino acids: CASSPGLAYDEQFF.

The rearrangement uses TRBV28 and TRBJ1-2, with D maybe TRBD1 (5 bases). CDR3 length equals 16 residues. Germline CDR1 MDHEN, CDR2 SYDVKM. The V gene lost 10 bases and the J gene lost 4 bases, with 25 bases spanning the gap. The CDR3 sequence: CATQGSSWEGTYGYTF. Here the CDR3 DNA reads TGTGCCACCCAGGGATCATCCTGGGAGGGTACCTATGGCTACACCTTC.

The sample holds one count of this clone. The chain uses TRBV5-1 and TRBJ1-4; tentatively, D is TRBD1 (5 bases). CDR1 and CDR2 from the germline V gene are SGHRS and YFSETQ. The CDR3 spans 15 residues. The V gene lost 4 bases and the J gene lost 3 bases, with 13 bases spanning the gap. The CDR3 region is CASSNPGLANEKLFF. CDR3 coding DNA: TGCGCCAGCAGCAATCCAGGGCTGGCTAATGAAAAACTGTTTTTT.

This chain joins TRBV28 and TRBJ1-1; 8 bases are a match to TRBD1. The germline V gene has CDR1 MDHEN and CDR2 SYDVKM. With V trimmed by 6 bases and J by 4 bases, 10 bases remained unmatched. The CDR3 is made up of 15 amino acids. Here the CDR3 DNA reads TGTGCCAGCAGCTTCCCTGGAGACAGGGGCACTGAAGCTTTCTTT. Translated, it gives CASSFPGDRGTEAFF. Full variable domain (outside the CDR3, taken from reference TRBV28 and TRBJ1-1): DVKVTQSSRYLVKRTGEKVFLECVQDMDHENMFWYRQDPGLGLRLIYFSYDVKMKEKGDIPEGYSVSREKKERFSLILESASTNQTSMYLCASSFPGDRGTEAFFGQGTRLTVV.

This clone was found a few times. This sequence joins TRBV6-1 and TRBJ2-3, with D possibly matching TRBD1 (6 bases). Trimming left V 4 bases short and J 2 bases short, with 13 bases between. The CDR3 contains 15 residues. Germline V gives CDR1 MNHNS, CDR2 SASEGT. CDR3 bases: TGTGCCAGCAGTGCCACTCGGGACAACACAGATACGCAGTATTTT. It codes for CASSATRDNTDTQYF.

This clone was picked up a small number of times. The gene calls are TRBV7-2 and TRBJ1-1; possible D gene TRBD1, 5 bases. CDR1 is SGHTA, CDR2 FQGNSA, per germline. The V end was cut by 3 bases, the J end by 11 bases, with 16 bases between. CDR3 size: 13 residues. This CDR3 is CASSLGGTARAFF. CDR3 bases: TGTGCCAGCAGCTTGGGGGGGACGGCAAGGGCTTTCTTT.

V is TRBV2 and J is TRBJ1-4, with a tentative D call TRBD1 (5 bases). The V and J ends lost 5 bases and 7 bases respectively, with 20 bases between them. This CDR3 is 16 amino acids long. Germline CDR1 and CDR2: SNHLY and FYNNEI. CDR3 nucleotide sequence: TGTGCCAGCAGTCAGGAGAGTGTCAGGGAGGCTGAAAAACTGTTTTTT. Encoded protein: CASSQESVREAEKLFF.

The chain couples TRBV19 to TRBJ1-5; TRBD1 is a possible D gene (6 bases). The germline gives CDR1 LNHDA, CDR2 SQIVND (reference sequence). This CDR3 is 14 amino acids long. V lost 3 bases, J lost 2 bases, and 8 bases lay in between. The CDR3 loop is CASSIKGGNQPQHF. CDR3 bases: TGTGCCAGTAGTATCAAGGGGGGCAATCAGCCCCAGCATTTT.

The chain links TRBV6-1 to TRBJ1-3; TRBD1 is a possible D gene (5 bases). Germline CDR1 is MNHNS and CDR2 is SASEGT. V dropped 5 bases and J dropped 0 bases, with 11 bases sitting between them. The CDR3 covers 15 residues. CDR3 sequence reads: CASSSDIGSGNTIYF. As DNA, the CDR3 is TGTGCCAGCAGTTCGGACATAGGCTCTGGAAACACCATATATTTT.

J is TRBJ2-5 and V is TRBV5-4; 8 bases are a match to TRBD1. Germline assignment: CDR1 SGHNT and CDR2 YYREEE (reference sequence). V shed 5 bases and J 5 bases; nucleotides not matched to a gene: 5. This CDR3 is 13 amino acids long. CDR3 in DNA: TGTGCCAGCAGTCCTACAGGGGGGGAGACCCAGTACTTC. Translation: CASSPTGGETQYF.